One and the same sample provided the 23 T cell receptor beta chains below, sequenced in a study of shared T cell receptors in the human thymus. Generated by immunoSEQ multiplex PCR, the TCRdb table keeps only in-frame clones and is missing some. The table records 500,000 to 850,000 clones, roughly 86% of them present only once. The sample also formed part of further work on human thymus T cells.

The sample consisted of thymocytes. The receptors were gathered from a boy in the first two years of life with a congenital heart defect.

J is TRBJ1-1 and V is TRBV5-1; 10 nucleotides agree with TRBD1. J lost 8 bases, V lost 4 bases, and 8 bases had no gene match. The CDR3 runs 14 residues. Germline CDR1 is SGHRS and CDR2 is YFSETQ. The DNA of the CDR3 is TGCGCCAGCAGCATCCGACAGGGGGCAGGAGAAGCTTTCTTT. Translation: CASSIRQGAGEAFF.

The chain employs TRBV19 and TRBJ1-5, with TRBD1 identical over 7 bases. CDR3 length equals 15 residues. Germline CDR1 is LNHDA and CDR2 is SQIVND (reference sequence). V gave up 5 bases and J gave up 4 bases; unmatched junction bases: 8. This CDR3 is CASSRNRQGNQPQHF. The CDR3 DNA reads TGTGCCAGTAGTCGCAACCGACAGGGAAATCAGCCCCAGCATTTT. The complete variable domain, with remaining parts taken from reference TRBV19 and TRBJ1-5, reads DGGITQSPKYLFRKEGQNVTLSCEQNLNHDAMYWYRQDPGQGLRLIYYSQIVNDFQKGDIAEGYSVSREKKESFPLTVTSAQKNPTAFYLCASSRNRQGNQPQHFGDGTRLSIL.

This chain links TRBV6-1 with TRBJ1-6; TRBD1 matches at 7 bases. After removal of 5 bases from V and 7 bases from J, the junction contained 8 bases not matched to a gene. Germline CDR1 and CDR2: MNHNS and SASEGT. The CDR3 has 15 residues. The CDR3 loop is CASSFTGVRNSPLHF. The CDR3 region has the DNA TGTGCCAGCAGTTTTACAGGGGTCAGGAATTCACCCCTCCACTTT.

The chain employs TRBV14 and TRBJ2-7; possibly TRBD2 for D (5 bases). Trimming took off 2 bases at V and 7 bases at J, with 9 bases between the two ends. Germline V gene lookup returns CDR1 SGHDN and CDR2 FVKESK. The CDR3 extends over 12 amino acids. DNA for the CDR3: TGTGCCAGCAGCCAATGGTCGGGGGAGCAGTACTTC. This sequence encodes CASSQWSGEQYF.

The J gene is TRBJ1-5, the V gene TRBV28; maybe TRBD1 (5 bases). The CDR3 runs 14 residues. CDR1 MDHEN and CDR2 SYDVKM come from the germline V gene. V was shortened by 7 bases and J by 5 bases, with 15 bases between the two germline ends. CDR3 in DNA: TGTGCCAGCACCCTTGGACAAGGGGATCAGCCCCAGCATTTT. Translated: CASTLGQGDQPQHF.

This clone came up once. This chain joins TRBV5-6 and TRBJ2-2; D may be TRBD2 (5 bases). Germline values: CDR1 SGHDT, CDR2 YYEEEE. The CDR3 runs to 14 residues. The V and J ends lost 2 bases and 4 bases respectively, with 9 bases between them. The CDR3 region has the DNA TGTGCCAGCAGCTTTGGAGCGGTCACCGGGGAGCTGTTTTTT. Its protein is CASSFGAVTGELFF.

The rearrangement links TRBV10-1 to TRBJ1-4; 11 bases match TRBD1. This CDR3 comprises 14 residues. V trimming: 8 bases; J trimming: 8 bases; junction bases outside the gene matches: 7. CDR1 is WNHNN and CDR2 is SYGVQD in the germline V gene (reference sequence). CDR3 protein: CASGGQGANEKLFF. The CDR3 region has the DNA TGCGCCAGCGGAGGACAGGGGGCAAACGAAAAACTGTTTTTT.

The chain links TRBV27 to TRBJ2-7, with 11 bases fitting TRBD1. The CDR3 length is 14 residues. The germline CDR1 and CDR2 sequences are MNHEY and SMNVEV (reference sequence). V gave up 11 bases and J gave up 0 bases; unmatched junction bases: 6. The CDR3 protein is CAVRDRGSSYEQYF. CDR3 nucleotides: TGTGCCGTTCGGGACAGGGGGAGCTCCTACGAGCAGTACTTC.

This clone was seen a handful of times. The chain recombines TRBV5-1 with TRBJ2-7; no firm D call. The V gene lost 0 bases and the J gene lost 0 bases, with 10 bases spanning the gap. The CDR3 runs 15 residues. Germline CDR1 SGHRS, CDR2 YFSETQ. CDR3 loop: CASSLGQVHSYEQYF. The CDR3 DNA is TGCGCCAGCAGCTTGGGGCAGGTCCACTCCTACGAGCAGTACTTC.

The table lists this clone with a few counts. The chain joins TRBV5-6 to TRBJ2-4; TRBD1 might be the D (6 bases). V lost 4 bases and J lost 0, with 17 bases in between. This CDR3 is 17 amino acids long. Looked up from germline, CDR1 is SGHDT and CDR2 is YYEEEE. The DNA for the CDR3 is TGTGCCAGCAGCCGAGGTCAGGGGAGCTTAGCCAAAAACATTCAGTACTTC. This gives the protein CASSRGQGSLAKNIQYF.

The chain uses TRBV21-1 and TRBJ2-7; the table's D call of TRBD1 was not tested on the DNA. TRBV21-1 is a listed pseudogene. The CDR3 totals 16 residues. The CDR3 here is CASTREGTLSSYEQYF. CDR3 bases: TGTGCCAGCACCAGAGAGGGGACACTGAGCTCCTACGAGCAGTACTTC.

This chain connects TRBV27 to TRBJ2-7; D is undetermined. The V end lost 0 bases, the J end lost 7 bases, and 7 bases lay between the germline ends. CDR1 and CDR2 from the germline V gene are MNHEY and SMNVEV (reference sequence). The length of the CDR3 is 12 residues. The CDR3 spells CASSLSSGEQYF. The CDR3 coding sequence is TGTGCCAGCAGTTTATCGTCGGGTGAGCAGTACTTC.

The chain joins TRBV7-6 to TRBJ2-5; 10 nucleotides match TRBD1. Germline CDR1 is SGHVS and CDR2 is FNYEAQ. The CDR3 totals 15 residues. Trimming removed 6 bases from V and 5 bases from J; junction bases left unmatched: 9. CDR3 sequence reads: CASSVRDRGWETQYF. CDR3 nucleotides: TGTGCCAGCAGTGTCCGGGACAGGGGTTGGGAGACCCAGTACTTC.

This chain links TRBV28 with TRBJ1-1; 8 nucleotides align to TRBD1. This CDR3 is built from 15 residues. After removal of 9 bases from V and 0 bases from J, the junction contained 9 bases not matched to a gene. Germline V gene lookup returns CDR1 MDHEN and CDR2 SYDVKM. For the CDR3, the DNA is TGTGCCAGTCAAATTCAGGGGGCAATGAACACTGAAGCTTTCTTT. Translated, it gives CASQIQGAMNTEAFF.

The sample holds a few counts of this clone. The gene calls are TRBV30 and TRBJ2-7; 7 nucleotides agree with TRBD2. Unmatched junction bases numbered 10, after V lost 1 base and J lost 4 bases. The CDR3 runs 15 residues. Germline values: CDR1 GTSNPN, CDR2 SVGIG (reference sequence). CDR3 nucleotide sequence: TGTGCCTGGAGTGCTTACGGGCTAGCGGAATACGAGCAGTACTTC. Protein: CAWSAYGLAEYEQYF.

The chain combines TRBV29-1 with TRBJ1-2; 11 positions agree with TRBD1. CDR1 and CDR2 from the germline V gene are SQVTM and ANQGSEA. This CDR3 has 16 residues. The ends lost 4 bases at V and 3 bases at J; junction bases unmatched: 10. The CDR3 loop reads CSVVFSGQGGDYGYTF. CDR3 coding DNA: TGCAGCGTTGTTTTTTCGGGACAGGGGGGGGACTATGGCTACACCTTC.

The chain has TRBV6-6 and TRBJ1-2, with D perhaps matching TRBD1 (6 bases). In germline, CDR1 is MNHNY, CDR2 SVGAGI (reference sequence). CDR3 size: 14 residues. The V end lost 6 bases, the J end lost 0 bases, and 11 bases lay between the germline ends. CDR3 in DNA: TGTGCCAGCAGGACGGACAGAGCTAACTATGGCTACACCTTC. Translation: CASRTDRANYGYTF.

V is TRBV28 and J is TRBJ1-1; possibly TRBD1 for D (5 bases). Trimming removed 6 bases from V and 0 bases from J, with 11 bases in between. CDR1 and CDR2 (germline): MDHEN, SYDVKM. CDR3 length equals 14 residues. The CDR3 here is CASSSTGMNTEAFF. CDR3 bases: TGTGCCAGCAGCTCAACAGGTATGAACACTGAAGCTTTCTTT.

This clone was observed a handful of times. This sequence joins TRBV5-1 and TRBJ2-7; possibly TRBD2 for D (6 bases). The CDR3 totals 14 residues. Germline assignment: CDR1 SGHRS and CDR2 YFSETQ. Deletions cut 7 bases from V and 5 bases from J, with 19 bases between. This chain's CDR3 is CASGGLRDSDEQYF. CDR3 coding DNA: TGCGCCAGCGGAGGACTCCGGGACTCTGACGAGCAGTACTTC.

The chain has TRBV25-1 and TRBJ2-1, with TRBD1 matching over 7 bases. The CDR3 has 15 amino acids. In germline, CDR1 is MGHDK, CDR2 SYGVNS. The J segment lost 0 bases and the V segment lost 3 bases, leaving 2 bases of the junction unmatched. The CDR3 DNA is TGTGCCAGCAGTGATGGACAGGTCTCCTACAATGAGCAGTTCTTC. Residues: CASSDGQVSYNEQFF.

The V and J genes are TRBV18 and TRBJ2-5, with TRBD1 matching 7 bases. The J call may be mistaken, given a closer DNA end match to TRBJ2-7. This CDR3 has 15 residues. Germline values: CDR1 KGHSH, CDR2 LQKENI. The CDR3 DNA reads as TGTGCCAGCTCACCGGGACAGACCAGCTCCTACGAGCAGTACTTC. Protein: CASSPGQTSSYEQYF.

The chain employs TRBV29-1 and TRBJ2-1; tentative D call: TRBD2 (5 bases). This CDR3 has 15 amino acids. With 4 bases removed from V and 4 bases from J, the gap between germline ends came to 17 bases. Germline-derived CDR1 and CDR2 are SQVTM and ANQGSEA. The CDR3 nucleotides read TGCAGCGTTGGACTTGAGGGAGTAGGGTACAATGAGCAGTTCTTC. It is translated as CSVGLEGVGYNEQFF.

CDR3 nucleotides: TGCGCCAGCAGCCACACAGGGGTTGGAAACACCATATATTTT. It is translated as CASSHTGVGNTIYF. This chain joins TRBV4-1 and TRBJ1-3, with 7 bases matching TRBD1. J lost 3 bases, V lost 3 bases, and 2 bases had no gene match. Germline V gives CDR1 MGHRA, CDR2 YSYEKL. This CDR3 is 14 amino acids long.